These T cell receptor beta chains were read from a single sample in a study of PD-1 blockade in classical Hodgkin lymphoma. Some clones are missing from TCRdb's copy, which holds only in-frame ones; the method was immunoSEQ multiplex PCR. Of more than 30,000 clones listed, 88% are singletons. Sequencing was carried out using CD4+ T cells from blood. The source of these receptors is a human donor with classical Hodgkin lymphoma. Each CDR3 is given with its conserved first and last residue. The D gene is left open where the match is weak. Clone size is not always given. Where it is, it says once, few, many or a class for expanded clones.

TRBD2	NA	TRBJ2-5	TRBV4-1	CASSQGTSEETQYF	TGCGCCAGCAGCCAAGGGACTAGTGAAGAGACCCAGTACTTC
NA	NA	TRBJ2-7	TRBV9	CASSAGLAGPYEQYF	TGTGCCAGCAGCGCGGGACTTGCGGGACCTTACGAGCAGTACTTC
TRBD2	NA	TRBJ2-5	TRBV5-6	CASSLGLAGGETQYF	TGTGCCAGCAGCTTGGGGCTAGCGGGAGGGGAGACCCAGTACTTC
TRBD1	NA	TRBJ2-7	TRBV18	CASSSPGQGAGEQYF	TGTGCCAGCTCATCTCCGGGACAGGGGGCAGGCGAGCAGTACTTC
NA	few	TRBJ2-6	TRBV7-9	CASSLIRYLTKSGNVLTF	TGTGCCAGCAGCCTAATCCGATACCTGACAAAGTCGGGCAACGTCCTGACTTTC
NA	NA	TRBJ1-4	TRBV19	CASSAQGGEKLFF	TGTGCCAGTAGTGCCCAGGGAGGGGAAAAACTGTTTTTT
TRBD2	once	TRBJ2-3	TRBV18	CASSHASGYDTDTQYF	TGTGCCAGCTCCCACGCTAGCGGATACGACACAGATACGCAGTATTTT
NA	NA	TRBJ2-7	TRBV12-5	CARQGYEQYF	TGTGCTAGACAGGGCTACGAGCAGTACTTC
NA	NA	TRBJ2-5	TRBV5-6	CASSFGFRRQETQYF	TGTGCCAGCAGCTTTGGATTCCGACGGCAAGAGACCCAGTACTTC
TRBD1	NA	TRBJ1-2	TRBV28	CASSSPSRQGAGYTF	TGTGCCAGCAGTTCTCCGTCTAGACAGGGGGCCGGCTACACCTTC
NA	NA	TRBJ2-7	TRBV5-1	CASSLESGPPYEQYF	TGCGCCAGCAGCTTAGAGTCGGGGCCCCCCTACGAGCAGTACTTC
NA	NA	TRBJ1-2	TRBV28	CASSLANGYTF	TGTGCCAGCAGTTTAGCAAATGGCTACACCTTC
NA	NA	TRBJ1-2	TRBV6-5	CASSRDRNSPKGYTF	TGTGCCAGCAGTCGGGATCGCAATTCCCCTAAGGGCTACACCTTC
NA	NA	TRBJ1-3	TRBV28	CASNQGSRDTIYF	TGTGCCAGCAACCAGGGGAGCCGGGACACCATATATTTT
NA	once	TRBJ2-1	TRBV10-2	CASSENRPPERDEQFF	TGCGCCAGCAGTGAAAATCGGCCCCCAGAGCGCGATGAGCAGTTCTTC
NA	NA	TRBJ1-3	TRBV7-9	CASSLLAEGNTIYF	TGTGCCAGCAGCTTACTCGCAGAAGGAAACACCATATATTTT
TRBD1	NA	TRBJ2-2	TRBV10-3	CAISRQGAPTGELFF	TGTGCCATCAGCAGACAGGGGGCGCCCACCGGGGAGCTGTTTTTT
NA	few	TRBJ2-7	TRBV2	CASSERSSYEQYF	TGTGCCAGCAGTGAACGGAGCTCCTACGAGCAGTACTTC
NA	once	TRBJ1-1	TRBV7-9	CASSPFGSPQQVSNTEAFF	TGTGCCAGCAGCCCATTTGGGTCCCCCCAGCAGGTTTCTAACACTGAAGCTTTCTTT
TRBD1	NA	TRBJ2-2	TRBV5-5	CASSLYRGQGTGELFF	TGTGCCAGCAGCTTGTACAGGGGGCAAGGCACCGGGGAGCTGTTTTTT
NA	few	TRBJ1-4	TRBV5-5	CASSTTVLNEKLFF	TGTGCCAGCAGCACGACAGTCCTTAATGAAAAACTGTTTTTT
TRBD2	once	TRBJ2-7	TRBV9	CASSPQGSGRQYF	TGTGCCAGCAGCCCTCAGGGAAGCGGGAGGCAGTACTTC
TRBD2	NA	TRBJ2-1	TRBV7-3	CASSPGTSGINEQFF	TGTGCCAGCAGTCCCGGGACTAGCGGGATTAATGAGCAGTTCTTC
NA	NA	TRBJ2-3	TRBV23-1	CASTSIEWALQNTQYF	TGCGCCAGCACCTCAATCGAGTGGGCTCTCCAAAACACGCAGTATTTT